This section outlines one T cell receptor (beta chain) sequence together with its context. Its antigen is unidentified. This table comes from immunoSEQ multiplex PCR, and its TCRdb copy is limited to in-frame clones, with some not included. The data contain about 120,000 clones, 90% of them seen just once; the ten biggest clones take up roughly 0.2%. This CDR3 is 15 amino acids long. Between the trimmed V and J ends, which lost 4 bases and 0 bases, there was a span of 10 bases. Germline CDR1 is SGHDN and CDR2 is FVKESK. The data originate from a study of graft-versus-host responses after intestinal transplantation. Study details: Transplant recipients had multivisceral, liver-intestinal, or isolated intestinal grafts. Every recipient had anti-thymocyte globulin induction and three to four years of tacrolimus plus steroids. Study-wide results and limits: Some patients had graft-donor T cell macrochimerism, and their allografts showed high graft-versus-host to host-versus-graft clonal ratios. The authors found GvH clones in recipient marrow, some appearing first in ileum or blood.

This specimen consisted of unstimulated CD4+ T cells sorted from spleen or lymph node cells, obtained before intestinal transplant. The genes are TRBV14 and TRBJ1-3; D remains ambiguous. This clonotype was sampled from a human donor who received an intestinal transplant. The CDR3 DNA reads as TGTGCCAGCAGCCGAGCCCGGGGCTCTGGAAACACCATATATTTT. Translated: CASSRARGSGNTIYF.